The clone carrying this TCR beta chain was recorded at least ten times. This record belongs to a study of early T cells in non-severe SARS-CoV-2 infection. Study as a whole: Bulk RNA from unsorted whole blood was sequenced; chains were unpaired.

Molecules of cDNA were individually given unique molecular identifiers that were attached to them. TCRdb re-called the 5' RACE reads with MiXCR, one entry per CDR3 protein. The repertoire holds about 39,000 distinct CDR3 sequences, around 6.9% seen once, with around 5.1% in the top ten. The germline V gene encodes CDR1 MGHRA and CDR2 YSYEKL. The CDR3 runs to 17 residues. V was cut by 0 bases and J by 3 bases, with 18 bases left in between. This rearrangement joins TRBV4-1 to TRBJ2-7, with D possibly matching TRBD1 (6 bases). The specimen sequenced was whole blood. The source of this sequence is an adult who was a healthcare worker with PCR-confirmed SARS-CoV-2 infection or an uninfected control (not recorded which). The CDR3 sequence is CASSQEGFPDSFYEQYF. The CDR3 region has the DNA TGCGCCAGCAGCCAAGAGGGGTTCCCGGACAGTTTCTACGAGCAGTACTTC.